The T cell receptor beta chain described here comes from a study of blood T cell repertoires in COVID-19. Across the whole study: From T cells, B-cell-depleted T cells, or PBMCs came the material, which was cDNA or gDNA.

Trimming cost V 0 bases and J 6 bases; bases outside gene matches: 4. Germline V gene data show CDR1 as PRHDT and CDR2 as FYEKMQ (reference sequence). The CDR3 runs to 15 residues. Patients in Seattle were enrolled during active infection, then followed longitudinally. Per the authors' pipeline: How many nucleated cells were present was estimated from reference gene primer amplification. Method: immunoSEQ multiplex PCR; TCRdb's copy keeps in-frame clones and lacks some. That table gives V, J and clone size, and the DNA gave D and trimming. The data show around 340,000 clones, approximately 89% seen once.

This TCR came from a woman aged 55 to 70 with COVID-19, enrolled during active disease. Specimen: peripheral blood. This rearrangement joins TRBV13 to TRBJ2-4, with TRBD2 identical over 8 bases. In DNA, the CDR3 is TGTGCCAGCAGCTTAGGCCGGGGGGGCGGAAACATTCAGTACTTC. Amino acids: CASSLGRGGGNIQYF.